This note documents a single TCR beta chain sequence. Its antigen is undetermined. This entry is derived from a study of T cells after yellow fever vaccination. Study results and caveats: Overall, a small share of clonotypes was seen in both CD4 and CD8 compartments. Primary-vaccination clones mostly resurfaced post-booster (nearly 97% CD4, about 87% CD8).

From the 5' RACE reads, TCRdb called clonotypes with MiXCR, one entry per CDR3 protein. Seen here are about 550,000 distinct CDR3 sequences, about 19% observed once, and the top ten hold over 11%. Germline V gene lookup returns CDR1 SGHAT and CDR2 FQNNGV. V lost 8 bases, J lost 6 bases, and 5 bases stayed unmatched. This CDR3 contains 12 residues. Sequencing used PBMCs, obtained 15 days after the yellow fever booster vaccination. This sequence joins TRBV11-2 and TRBJ2-3, with TRBD2 matching 7 bases. This clonotype was sampled from a young man who received the YFV17D yellow fever vaccine. The CDR3 spells CASGREFDTQYF. The DNA for the CDR3 is TGTGCCAGCGGGCGGGAGTTTGATACGCAGTATTTT.